The 29 T cell receptor beta chains reported below all come from one sample, sequenced in a study of CD8+CD57+ T cells in acquired aplastic anemia. Profiling of TCR beta VDJ combinations and CDR3 sequences used genomic DNA as template. TCRdb re-derived calls from the reads in MiXCR, one entry per CDR3 protein. The sample records around 200,000 distinct CDR3 sequences, less than 65% being singletons. The sequencing input was sorted CD4+, CD8+, or CD8+CD57+ T cells (not recorded which) from PBMCs. The source is a human donor in good health, serving as a control.

The chain employs TRBV7-2 and TRBJ2-5; the match to TRBD2 covers 7 bases. The DNA matches TRBJ2-7 better at its end, which makes the J call doubtful. Germline V CDR1 and CDR2: SGHTA, FQGNSA. The CDR3 runs to 12 residues. The CDR3 is CASKRGVYEQYF. CDR3 DNA: TGTGCCAGCAAACGGGGGGTGTACGAGCAGTACTTC.

Regarding this clonotype: A much larger clone lies a single base off, so this may be a read error. The chain links TRBV3-1 to TRBJ1-2; 7 bases fit TRBD1. Germline loops: CDR1 LGHDT, CDR2 YNNKEL (reference sequence). CDR3 length: 12 residues. The CDR3 loop reads CASSPTGYGYAF. The CDR3 coding sequence is TGTGCCAGCAGCCCGACAGGGTATGGCTACGCCTTC.

The table lists this clonotype with a few counts. The gene calls are TRBV5-1 and TRBJ1-2, with D unclear. The CDR3 loop spans 12 amino acids. The germline gives CDR1 SGHRS, CDR2 YFSETQ. Trimming cost V 0 bases and J 5 bases, with 5 bases left between them. The CDR3 protein is CASSLDRYGYTF. CDR3 DNA: TGCGCCAGCAGCTTGGACAGATATGGCTACACCTTC. The complete variable domain, with remaining parts taken from reference TRBV5-1 and TRBJ1-2, reads KAGVTQTPRYLIKTRGQQVTLSCSPISGHRSVSWYQQTPGQGLQFLFEYFSETQRNKGNFPGRFSGRQFSNSRSEMNVSTLELGDSALYLCASSLDRYGYTFGSGTRLTVV.

The chain carries TRBV7-3 and TRBJ1-2; D unclear. Germline-derived CDR1 and CDR2 are SGHTA and FQGTGA. This CDR3 is 14 amino acids long. Trimming left V 2 bases short and J 0 bases short, with 7 bases between. The CDR3 here is CASSLGPTNYGYTF. The CDR3 nucleotides are TGTGCCAGCAGCTTAGGTCCGACTAACTATGGCTACACCTTC.

The gene calls are TRBV10-1 and TRBJ2-5, with D possibly being TRBD1 or TRBD2 (5 bases each). The CDR3 runs to 15 residues. Per the germline V gene, CDR1 is WNHNN and CDR2 is SYGVQD (reference sequence). V lost 0 bases and J 5 bases, leaving 13 bases between the germline ends. The chain's CDR3 is CASSESPWGTETQYF. CDR3 sequence (DNA): TGCGCCAGCAGTGAGTCTCCTTGGGGGACGGAGACCCAGTACTTC.

This clonotype has a count of ten or more. This chain joins TRBV11-1 and TRBJ2-7; TRBD2 matches 7 bases. From germline, CDR1 is SGHAT and CDR2 FQDESV (reference sequence). The CDR3 has 12 residues. V shed 8 bases and J 3 bases; nucleotides not matched to a gene: 4. This chain's CDR3 is CASASGNYEQYF. In DNA, the CDR3 is TGTGCCAGCGCCAGCGGGAACTACGAGCAGTACTTC.

This clonotype was seen a handful of times. The chain employs TRBV7-2 and TRBJ1-2, with D possibly TRBD1 on 5 matching bases. This CDR3 region has 16 residues. The germline V gene encodes CDR1 SGHTA and CDR2 FQGNSA. Between the trimmed V and J ends, which lost 3 bases and 7 bases, there was a span of 21 bases. The CDR3 is CASSFGAGGGLSGYTF. CDR3 coding DNA: TGTGCCAGCAGCTTTGGGGCCGGAGGTGGGTTAAGTGGCTACACCTTC.

In the case of this clonotype: No DNA is shown, since the ends of the CDR3 on it are uncertain; the CDR3 is the one TCRdb lists. The V gene is TRBV10-3, the J gene TRBJ2-2; the DNA was not used to check the table's D call, TRBD1. The CDR3 comprises 20 residues, both ends counted. Germline lookup yields CDR1 ENHRY and CDR2 SYGVKD. This CDR3 reads CAISDQPWGRGIADTGELSF.

The J gene is TRBJ2-1, the V gene TRBV7-6; TRBD1 matches at 10 bases. CDR1 is SGHVS and CDR2 is FNYEAQ in the germline V gene. The CDR3 loop spans 15 amino acids. The V and J ends lost 8 bases and 7 bases, in that order; junction bases with no gene match: 11. CDR3: CASGPGTGEFNEQFF. In nucleotides, the CDR3 is TGTGCCAGCGGCCCCGGGACAGGGGAGTTTAATGAGCAGTTCTTC.

The chain links TRBV7-8 to TRBJ2-5, with D perhaps assigned TRBD1 or TRBD2 (6 bases each). V was clipped by 5 bases and J by 9 bases, with 7 bases between them. Per the germline V gene, CDR1 is SGHVS and CDR2 is FQNEAQ. This CDR3 spans 10 amino acids. As DNA, the CDR3 is TGTGCCAGCAGCAGGGGGGCCCAGTACTTC. Translated: CASSRGAQYF.

The J gene is TRBJ2-7, the V gene TRBV20-1; D unclear. The germline V gene has CDR1 DFQATT and CDR2 SNEGSKA (reference sequence). The CDR3 sequence is 14 residues long. Trimming took off 0 bases at V and 7 bases at J, with 16 bases between the two ends. CDR3 sequence reads: CSARDRSVLREQYF. The DNA for the CDR3 is TGCAGTGCTAGAGATAGGTCGGTTTTGCGAGAGCAGTACTTC.

V gene TRBV30 combines with J gene TRBJ1-1; D is unclear. This CDR3 has 14 amino acids. Germline-derived CDR1 and CDR2 are GTSNPN and SVGIG (reference sequence). V was cut by 4 bases and J by 0 bases, with 12 bases left in between. The chain's CDR3 is CAWTALILNTEAFF. The CDR3 nucleotides are TGTGCCTGGACGGCCTTAATCTTGAACACTGAAGCTTTCTTT.

This clonotype was seen ten or more times. This chain connects TRBV5-8 to TRBJ1-2, with 10 nucleotides matching TRBD1. The CDR3 has 14 residues. V gave up 3 bases and J gave up 5 bases; unmatched junction bases: 4. Germline V lookup: CDR1 SGHTS, CDR2 YDEGEE. The CDR3 nucleotides are TGTGCCAGCAGCTCCCGGGACAGGGGATATGGCTACACCTTC. Translating gives CASSSRDRGYGYTF. The variable domain in full, completed from reference TRBV5-8 and TRBJ1-2, reads EAGVTQSPTHLIKTRGQQATLRCSPISGHTSVYWYQQALGLGLQFLLWYDEGEERNRGNFPPRFSGRQFPNYSSELNVNALELEDSALYLCASSSRDRGYGYTFGSGTRLTVV.

V and J are TRBV10-3 and TRBJ2-5; TRBD2 is a possible D gene (5 bases). V dropped 0 bases and J dropped 3 bases, with 35 bases sitting between them. Germline CDR1 and CDR2: ENHRY and SYGVKD. This CDR3 spans 23 amino acids. CDR3 protein: CAISESGKMTLRASPMEEETQYF. The CDR3 DNA follows: TGTGCCATCAGTGAGTCCGGGAAAATGACATTGAGGGCGTCCCCCATGGAGGAAGAGACCCAGTACTTC.

The chain uses TRBV9 and TRBJ2-2; no definite D call. The V gene's germline CDR1 is SGDLS and CDR2 YYNGEE. V lost 6 bases to trimming and J lost 3 bases, with 12 bases between them. There are 14 residues in the CDR3. As DNA, the CDR3 is TGTGCCAGCACTGGGATCCATGACACCGGGGAGCTGTTTTTT. Protein sequence: CASTGIHDTGELFF.

The sample holds a few counts of this clonotype. The CDR3 end shows no conserved phenylalanine or tryptophan, and so a read error is likely. V gene TRBV9 combines with J gene TRBJ1-3, with D possibly TRBD1 on 5 matching bases. Looked up from germline, CDR1 is SGDLS and CDR2 is YYNGEE. The CDR3 sequence is 16 residues long. The V end was cut by 0 bases, the J end by 0 bases, with 10 bases between. The CDR3 spells CASSVVGQFSGNTIYS. The CDR3 DNA is TGTGCCAGCAGCGTAGTGGGGCAGTTCTCTGGAAACACCATATATTCT.

The rearrangement links TRBV6-2 or TRBV6-3 to TRBJ1-1, with 12 bases fitting TRBD1. The germline gives CDR1 MNHEY, CDR2 SVGEGT. With 2 bases clipped from V and 6 bases from J, the junction kept 4 bases outside the gene matches. The length of the CDR3 is 15 residues. DNA of the CDR3: TGTGCCAGCAGTTACGGGGACAGGGGGCCCGCTGAAGCTTTCTTT. It specifies CASSYGDRGPAEAFF.

This clonotype occurred a few times. The chain joins TRBV10-3 to TRBJ1-6; D unresolved. The CDR3 contains 11 residues. Germline CDR1 ENHRY, CDR2 SYGVKD. V lost 0 bases and J lost 10, with 1 base in between. The CDR3 sequence is CAISESSPLHF. CDR3 sequence (DNA): TGTGCCATCAGTGAGTCATCACCCCTCCACTTT.

This rearrangement joins TRBV29-1 to TRBJ2-3, with D tentatively TRBD1 or TRBD2 (6 bases each). This CDR3 comprises 14 residues. Trimming took off 4 bases at V and 2 bases at J, with 13 bases between the two ends. Germline lookup yields CDR1 SQVTM and CDR2 ANQGSEA. The CDR3: CSVARGATTDTQYF. The DNA of the CDR3 is TGCAGCGTTGCGAGGGGGGCTACCACAGATACGCAGTATTTT.

As to this clonotype: A read error may explain this, as a much larger clone is one base away. The rearrangement uses TRBV2 and TRBJ2-5; a weak D match, TRBD1 (5 bases). In germline, CDR1 is SNHLY, CDR2 FYNNEI. This CDR3 contains 13 residues. CDR3 nucleotides: TGTGCCAGCAGTGAAGGCAGGGCAGAGACCCAGTGCTTC. Translating gives CASSEGRAETQCF. The full variable domain, with the rest looked up from reference TRBV2 and TRBJ2-5, is EPEVTQTPSHQVTQMGQEVILRCVPISNHLYFYWYRQILGQKVEFLVSFYNNEISEKSEIFDDQFSVERPDGSNFTLKIRSTKLEDSAMYFCASSEGRAETQCFGPGTRLLVL.

The J gene is TRBJ1-2, the V gene TRBV7-9, with D possibly matching TRBD1 (5 bases). V shed 5 bases and J shed 1 base, with 17 bases lying between them. Germline CDR1 SEHNR, CDR2 FQNEAQ (reference sequence). This CDR3 comprises 16 residues. The CDR3 sequence is CASSQVGQGRNYGYTF. CDR3 nucleotides: TGTGCCAGCAGCCAAGTAGGGCAGGGTCGTAACTATGGCTACACCTTC.

This clonotype was counted many times. The chain couples TRBV20-1 to TRBJ1-2; the match to TRBD1 covers 9 bases. CDR3 length equals 16 residues. Losses at the gene ends were 1 base for V and 6 bases for J; bases not matched to a gene: 12. Germline V lookup: CDR1 DFQATT, CDR2 SNEGSKA (reference sequence). CDR3 in amino acids: CSARVRQGVGSDGYTF. Written as DNA, the CDR3 is TGCAGTGCTAGAGTTAGACAGGGGGTAGGGTCGGATGGCTACACCTTC.

This clonotype came up many times. The chain is built from TRBV5-6 and TRBJ2-3; D may be TRBD1 (6 bases). There are 13 residues in the CDR3. Trimming removed 1 base at V and 7 bases at J, with 10 bases between. Germline CDR1 SGHDT, CDR2 YYEEEE. The CDR3 bases are TGTGCCAGCAGCTTGCCCGGACAGTATACGCAGTATTTT. Translation: CASSLPGQYTQYF.

The chain combines TRBV5-1 with TRBJ1-2; D unclear. Per germline, CDR1 SGHRS and CDR2 YFSETQ. The V and J ends lost 4 bases and 4 bases respectively, with 14 bases between them. The CDR3 spans 14 residues. For the CDR3, the DNA is TGCGCCAGCAGCACCGGGCCGGGGATCTATGGCTACACCTTC. Translating it yields CASSTGPGIYGYTF.

At least ten counts were recorded for this clonotype. V gene TRBV28 combines with J gene TRBJ1-6; possible D gene TRBD1, 6 bases. From germline, CDR1 is MDHEN and CDR2 SYDVKM. This CDR3 is built from 16 residues. V was pared by 8 bases and J by 6 bases, with 20 bases between. CDR3 sequence: CASLAGWGRGNSPLHF. The CDR3 nucleotides read TGTGCCAGCCTCGCGGGGTGGGGGCGCGGTAATTCACCCCTCCACTTT.

This clonotype has at least ten counts. The chain combines TRBV19 with TRBJ1-6; 7 bases align to TRBD1. V trimming: 8 bases; J trimming: 6 bases; junction bases outside the gene matches: 4. Germline V gene sequence: CDR1 LNHDA, CDR2 SQIVND (reference sequence). This CDR3 contains 13 residues. DNA of the CDR3: TGTGCCAGTTCCAGACAGGGTAATTCACCCCTCCACTTT. This gives the protein CASSRQGNSPLHF. Filled out from reference TRBV19 and TRBJ1-6, the complete variable domain reads DGGITQSPKYLFRKEGQNVTLSCEQNLNHDAMYWYRQDPGQGLRLIYYSQIVNDFQKGDIAEGYSVSREKKESFPLTVTSAQKNPTAFYLCASSRQGNSPLHFGNGTRLTVT.

This clonotype was seen many times. The chain links TRBV4-2 to TRBJ2-7; the D gene is possibly TRBD1 (6 bases). CDR3 length: 18 residues. Germline V gene sequence: CDR1 LGHNA, CDR2 YNFKEQ. V gave up 0 bases and J gave up 5 bases, with 23 bases separating them. DNA of the CDR3: TGTGCCAGCAGCCAAGATCTGGCGATCACAGGACAGTCAGACGAGCAGTACTTC. Translated: CASSQDLAITGQSDEQYF.

The chain uses TRBV2 and TRBJ2-5, with D tentatively TRBD2 (6 bases). The CDR3 has 10 amino acids. The V end lost 8 bases, the J end lost 6 bases, and 7 bases lay between the germline ends. From germline, CDR1 is SNHLY and CDR2 FYNNEI. CDR3 nucleotide sequence: TGTGCCAGCGGGGGGAAGACCCAGTACTTC. Residues: CASGGKTQYF.

The gene calls are TRBV7-3 and TRBJ2-7, with D possibly being TRBD1 (5 bases). Per germline, CDR1 SGHTA and CDR2 FQGTGA. V lost 2 bases and J 3 bases, leaving 11 bases between the germline ends. The CDR3 extends over 14 amino acids. CDR3 in amino acids: CASSLLGQGYEQYF. The CDR3, as DNA: TGTGCCAGCAGCTTACTGGGGCAAGGCTACGAGCAGTACTTC.